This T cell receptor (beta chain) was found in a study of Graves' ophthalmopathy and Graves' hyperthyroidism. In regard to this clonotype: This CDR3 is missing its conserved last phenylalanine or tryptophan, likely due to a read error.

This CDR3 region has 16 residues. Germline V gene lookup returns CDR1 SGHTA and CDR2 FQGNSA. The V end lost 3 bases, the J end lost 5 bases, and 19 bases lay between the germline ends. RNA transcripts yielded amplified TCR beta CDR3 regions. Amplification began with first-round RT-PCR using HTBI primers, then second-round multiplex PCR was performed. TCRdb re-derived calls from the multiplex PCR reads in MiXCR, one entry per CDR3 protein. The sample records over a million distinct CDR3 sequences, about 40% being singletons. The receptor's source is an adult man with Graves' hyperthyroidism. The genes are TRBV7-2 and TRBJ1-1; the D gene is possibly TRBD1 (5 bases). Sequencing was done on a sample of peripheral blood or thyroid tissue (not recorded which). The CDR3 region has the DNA TGTGCCAGCAGCTTCCCCCCATGGGGCCGGTGGACTGAAGCTTTCCTT. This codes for CASSFPPWGRWTEAFL.